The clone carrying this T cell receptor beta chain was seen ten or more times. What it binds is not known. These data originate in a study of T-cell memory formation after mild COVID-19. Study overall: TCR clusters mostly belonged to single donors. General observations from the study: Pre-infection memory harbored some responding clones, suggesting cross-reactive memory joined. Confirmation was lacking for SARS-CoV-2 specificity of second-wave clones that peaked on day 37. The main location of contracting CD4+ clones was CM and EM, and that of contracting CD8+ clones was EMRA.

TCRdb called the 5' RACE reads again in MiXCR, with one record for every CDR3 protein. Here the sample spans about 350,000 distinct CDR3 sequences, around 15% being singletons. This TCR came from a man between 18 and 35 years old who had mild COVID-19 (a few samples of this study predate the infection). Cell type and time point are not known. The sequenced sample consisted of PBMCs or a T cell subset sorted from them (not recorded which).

The CDR3 sequence is CATAGELFF. In DNA form, the CDR3 reads TGTGCCACCGCGGGGGAGCTGTTTTTT. V gene TRBV7-9 combines with J gene TRBJ2-2; D call uncertain. Germline V gene lookup returns CDR1 SEHNR and CDR2 FQNEAQ (reference sequence). The CDR3 is 9 amino acids. V shed 10 bases and J shed 8 bases, with 5 bases lying between them.